What follows is one T cell receptor beta chain and its context. One junction end disagrees with the germline gene, perhaps due to a read error. In germline, CDR1 is SEHNR, CDR2 FQNEAQ (reference sequence). The CDR3 runs 11 residues. The data were obtained in a study of T-cell reconstitution after alpha-beta-depleted transplantation in children. Unique molecular identifiers were incorporated into the prepared TCRbeta library. TCRdb redid the calling of the PCR reads with MiXCR, one entry per CDR3 protein. The sample contains 200,000 or so distinct CDR3 sequences, 6.3% of which appear only once. The genes are TRBV7-9 and TRBJ1-2; D is uncertain. The sequencing used PBMCs, collected before TCRalphabeta/CD19-depleted stem cell transplant. The sequence was obtained from a girl less than two years old with combined immunodeficiency, due to receive a stem cell transplant. CDR3 sequence reads: CASSLAERSAF. CDR3 DNA: TGTGCCAGCAGCTTAGCCGAAAGGTCGGCCTTC.